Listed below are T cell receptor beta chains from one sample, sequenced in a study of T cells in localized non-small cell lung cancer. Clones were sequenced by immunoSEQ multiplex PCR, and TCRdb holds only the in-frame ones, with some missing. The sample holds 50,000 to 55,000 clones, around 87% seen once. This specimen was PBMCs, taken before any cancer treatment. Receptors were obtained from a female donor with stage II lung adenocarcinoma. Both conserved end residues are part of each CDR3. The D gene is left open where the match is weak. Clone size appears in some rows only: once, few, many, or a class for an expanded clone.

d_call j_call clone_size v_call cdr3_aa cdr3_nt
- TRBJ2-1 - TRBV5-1 CASTTGSVPYNEQFF TGCGCCAGCACCACTGGGAGTGTCCCTTACAATGAGCAGTTCTTC
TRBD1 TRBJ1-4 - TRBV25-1 CASSVDRGATNEKLFF TGTGCCAGCAGTGTCGACAGGGGGGCAACTAATGAAAAACTGTTTTTT
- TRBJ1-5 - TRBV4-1 CASSQKHGGQSSNQPQHF TGCGCCAGCAGCCAGAAACACGGAGGGCAGAGTAGCAATCAGCCCCAGCATTTT
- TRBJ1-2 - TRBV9 CASSVEGSGYTF TGTGCCAGCAGCGTAGAGGGGTCCGGCTACACCTTC
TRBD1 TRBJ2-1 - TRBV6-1 CASRGDRAGYNEQFF TGTGCCAGCAGGGGGGACAGGGCCGGATACAATGAGCAGTTCTTC
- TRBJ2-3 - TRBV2 CASTLRGAGQYF TGTGCCAGCACCCTAAGGGGGGCCGGGCAGTATTTT
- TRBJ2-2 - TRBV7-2 CASSKLGADTGELFF TGTGCCAGCAGTAAGCTAGGGGCCGACACCGGGGAGCTGTTTTTT
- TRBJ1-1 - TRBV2 CASSEAGVGTEAFF TGTGCCAGCAGTGAAGCGGGGGTCGGCACTGAAGCTTTCTTT
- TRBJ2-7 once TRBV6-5 CASSKGDGLYEQYF TGTGCCAGCAGTAAGGGGGACGGTCTATACGAGCAGTACTTC
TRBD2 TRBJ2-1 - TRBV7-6 CASSLRWGGPREQFF TGTGCCAGCAGCTTAAGGTGGGGAGGGCCTCGAGAGCAGTTCTTC
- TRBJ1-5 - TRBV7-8 CASSLGGFNQPQHF TGTGCCAGCAGCTTAGGCGGGTTCAATCAGCCCCAGCATTTT
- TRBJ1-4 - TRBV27 CASSFQPNEKLFF TGTGCCAGCAGTTTCCAGCCCAATGAAAAACTGTTTTTT
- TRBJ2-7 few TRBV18 CASSPPEGYEQYF TGTGCCAGCTCACCACCGGAGGGCTACGAGCAGTACTTC
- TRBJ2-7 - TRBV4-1 CASSPRDRLSYEQYF TGCGCCAGCAGCCCCCGGGACCGCCTTAGCTACGAGCAGTACTTC
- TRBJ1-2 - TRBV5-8 CASSLYGAGYGYTF TGTGCCAGCAGCTTATATGGGGCTGGGTATGGCTACACCTTC
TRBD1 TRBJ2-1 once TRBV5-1 CASSLGDRGNEQFF TGCGCCAGCAGCTTGGGGGACAGGGGGAATGAGCAGTTCTTC
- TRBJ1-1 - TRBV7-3 CASSLTIGLEAFF TGTGCCAGCAGCTTAACGATAGGCCTTGAAGCTTTCTTT
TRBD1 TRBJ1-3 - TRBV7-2 CASSPRTGKAGTIYF TGTGCCAGCAGCCCACGGACAGGGAAAGCAGGCACCATATATTTT
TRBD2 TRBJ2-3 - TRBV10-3 CAIRPGRSGDTDTQYF TGTGCCATCAGACCCGGTCGGAGCGGGGACACAGATACGCAGTATTTT
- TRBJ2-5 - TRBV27 CASSFFGGTQYF TGTGCCAGCAGTTTTTTTGGGGGGACCCAGTACTTC
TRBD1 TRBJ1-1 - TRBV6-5 CASRSRGRYTEAFF TGTGCCAGCAGGTCCAGGGGGCGATACACTGAAGCTTTCTTT
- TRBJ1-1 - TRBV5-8 CASSFSGVLNTEAFF TGTGCCAGCAGCTTTTCAGGGGTACTGAACACTGAAGCTTTCTTT
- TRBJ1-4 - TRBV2 CASMAREGEKLFF TGTGCCAGCATGGCAAGGGAGGGTGAAAAACTGTTTTTT
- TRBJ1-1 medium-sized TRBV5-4 CASSPTGTMNTEAFF TGTGCCAGCAGCCCGACGGGGACCATGAACACTGAAGCTTTCTTT
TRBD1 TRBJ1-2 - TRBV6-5 CASSRDRGGFGYTF TGTGCCAGCAGTCGGGACAGGGGGGGTTTTGGCTACACCTTC
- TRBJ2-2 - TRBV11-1 CASSLGATGELFF TGTGCCAGCAGCTTAGGGGCGACCGGGGAGCTGTTTTTT
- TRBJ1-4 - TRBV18 CASSPGIQTNEKLFF TGTGCCAGCTCACCGGGAATTCAGACTAATGAAAAACTGTTTTTT